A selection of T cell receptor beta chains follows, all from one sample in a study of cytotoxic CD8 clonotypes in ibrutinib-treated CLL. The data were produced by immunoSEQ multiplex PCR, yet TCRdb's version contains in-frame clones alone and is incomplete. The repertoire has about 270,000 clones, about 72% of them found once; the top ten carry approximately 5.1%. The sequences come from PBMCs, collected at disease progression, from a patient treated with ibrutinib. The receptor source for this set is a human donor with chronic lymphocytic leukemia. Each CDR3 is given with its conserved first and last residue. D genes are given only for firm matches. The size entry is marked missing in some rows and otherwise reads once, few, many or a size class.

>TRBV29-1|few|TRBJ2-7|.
CSARTSYEQYF
TGCAGCGCCAGGACCAGCTACGAGCAGTACTTC
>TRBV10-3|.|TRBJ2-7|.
CAITPLGPGYEQYF
TGTGCCATCACCCCCCTCGGACCGGGCTACGAGCAGTACTTC
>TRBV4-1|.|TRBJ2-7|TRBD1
CASSQAPGTGQGYEQYF
TGCGCCAGCAGCCAAGCACCCGGGACAGGGCAGGGCTACGAGCAGTACTTC
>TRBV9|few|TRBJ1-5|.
CASSVVDQPQHF
TGTGCCAGCAGCGTAGTAGATCAGCCCCAGCATTTT
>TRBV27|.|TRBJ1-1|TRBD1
CASGKGAWTEAFF
TGTGCCAGCGGAAAGGGGGCTTGGACTGAAGCTTTCTTT
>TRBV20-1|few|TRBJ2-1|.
CSAKGGNEQFF
TGCAGTGCTAAAGGTGGCAATGAGCAGTTCTTC
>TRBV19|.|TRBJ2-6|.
CASSILSSGANVLTF
TGTGCCAGTAGTATCCTTTCCTCTGGGGCCAACGTCCTGACTTTC
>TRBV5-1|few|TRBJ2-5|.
CASSFGGQETQYF
TGCGCCAGCAGCTTCGGGGGTCAAGAGACCCAGTACTTC
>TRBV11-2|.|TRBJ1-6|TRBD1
CASSVPTGGISYNSPLHF
TGTGCCAGCAGCGTCCCTACAGGGGGTATATCCTATAATTCACCCCTCCACTTT
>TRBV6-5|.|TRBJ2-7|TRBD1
CASSYSEHRGYEQYF
TGTGCCAGCAGTTACTCGGAACACAGGGGTTACGAGCAGTACTTC
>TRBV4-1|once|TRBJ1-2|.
CASSHNRRNNYGYTF
TGCGCCAGCAGCCACAACAGGAGAAATAACTATGGCTACACCTTC
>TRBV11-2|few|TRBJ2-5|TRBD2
CASSVVVAGGGQTQYF
TGTGCCAGCAGCGTCGTGGTAGCGGGGGGCGGGCAGACCCAGTACTTC
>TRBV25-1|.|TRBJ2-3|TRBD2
CASKGLAGWTDTQYF
TGTGCCAGCAAGGGACTAGCGGGGTGGACAGATACGCAGTATTTT
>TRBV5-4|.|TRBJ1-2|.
CASSTLQGAYGYTF
TGTGCCAGCAGTACGTTACAGGGCGCCTATGGCTACACCTTC
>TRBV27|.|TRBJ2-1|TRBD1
CASSSLTRDRHNEQFF
TGTGCCAGCAGTTCCCTCACCCGGGACAGGCACAATGAGCAGTTCTTC
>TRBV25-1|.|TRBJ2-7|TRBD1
CASSEWGGTGGTREQYF
TGTGCCAGCAGTGAATGGGGCGGGACAGGGGGGACGAGGGAGCAGTACTTC
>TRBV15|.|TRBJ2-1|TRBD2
CATSPRLADEQFF
TGTGCCACCAGCCCTAGACTAGCGGATGAGCAGTTCTTC
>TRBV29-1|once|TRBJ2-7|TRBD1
CSVELQGTYEQYF
TGCAGCGTTGAACTACAGGGGACCTACGAGCAGTACTTC
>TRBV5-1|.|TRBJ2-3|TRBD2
CASSFVLAGGSDTQYF
TGCGCCAGCAGCTTTGTCCTAGCGGGGGGGTCAGATACGCAGTATTTT
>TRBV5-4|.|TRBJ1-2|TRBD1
CASSPWTGSNYGYTF
TGTGCCAGCAGCCCATGGACAGGGTCTAACTATGGCTACACCTTC
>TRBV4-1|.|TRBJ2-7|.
CASSQLNGEQYF
TGCGCCAGCAGCCAACTAAACGGCGAGCAGTACTTC
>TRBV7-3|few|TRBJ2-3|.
CASSFEPGLITGATDTQYF
TGTGCCAGCAGCTTCGAGCCGGGACTGATTACCGGGGCCACAGATACGCAGTATTTT
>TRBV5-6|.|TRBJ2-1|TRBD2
CASSHPGTRGNEQFF
TGTGCCAGCAGCCATCCCGGGACTAGGGGCAATGAGCAGTTCTTC
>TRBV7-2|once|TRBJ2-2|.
CASSLGRTWELFF
TGTGCCAGCAGCTTAGGTCGAACCTGGGAGCTGTTTTTT
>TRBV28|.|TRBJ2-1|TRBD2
CASSLPLAGEGNEQFF
TGTGCCAGCAGTTTGCCTCTAGCGGGAGAGGGCAATGAGCAGTTCTTC
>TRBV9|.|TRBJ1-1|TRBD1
CASSPLGTGPGEAFF
TGTGCCAGCAGCCCATTGGGGACAGGTCCGGGTGAAGCTTTCTTT
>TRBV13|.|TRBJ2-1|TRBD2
CASSWGTSGIEQFF
TGTGCCAGCAGCTGGGGGACTAGCGGGATTGAGCAGTTCTTC
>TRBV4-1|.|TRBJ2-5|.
CASSQGMQGKGTQYF
TGCGCCAGCAGCCAAGGAATGCAGGGGAAGGGGACCCAGTACTTC
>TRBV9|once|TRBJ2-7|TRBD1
CASSAGTGAAYEQYF
TGTGCCAGCAGCGCCGGGACAGGGGCCGCCTACGAGCAGTACTTC
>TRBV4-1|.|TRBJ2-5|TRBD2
CASSHLAGVGETQYF
TGCGCCAGCAGCCATCTAGCGGGAGTAGGAGAGACCCAGTACTTC
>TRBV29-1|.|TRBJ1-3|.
CSVESRGRSGNTIYF
TGCAGCGTTGAGTCCCGGGGAAGGAGTGGAAACACCATATATTTT
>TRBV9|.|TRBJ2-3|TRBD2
CASSVLAGVGGTDTQYF
TGTGCCAGCAGCGTACTAGCGGGAGTCGGGGGCACAGATACGCAGTATTTT
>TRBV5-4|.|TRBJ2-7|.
CASSPGLFLSEQYF
TGTGCCAGCAGCCCCGGACTGTTTCTCTCCGAGCAGTACTTC
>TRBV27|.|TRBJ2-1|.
CASSERDPYYNEQFF
TGTGCCAGCAGTGAACGGGACCCATACTACAATGAGCAGTTCTTC
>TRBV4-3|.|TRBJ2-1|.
CASREALYNEQFF
TGCGCCAGCAGGGAGGCCCTCTACAATGAGCAGTTCTTC
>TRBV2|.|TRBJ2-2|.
CASSERTLTNTGELFF
TGTGCCAGCAGTGAACGGACTCTAACGAACACCGGGGAGCTGTTTTTT
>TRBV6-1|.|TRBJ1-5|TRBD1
CASSTDRAGNQPQHF
TGTGCCAGCAGTACGGACAGGGCCGGGAATCAGCCCCAGCATTTT
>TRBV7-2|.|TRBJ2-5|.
CASSLEGTMGTQYF
TGTGCCAGCAGCTTAGAAGGGACAATGGGGACCCAGTACTTC
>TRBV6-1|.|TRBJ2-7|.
CASSEPGGYEQYF
TGTGCCAGCAGTGAACCAGGGGGGTACGAGCAGTACTTC
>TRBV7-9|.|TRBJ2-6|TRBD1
CASSLVTGRGANVLTF
TGTGCCAGCAGCTTAGTGACAGGGAGAGGGGCCAACGTCCTGACTTTC
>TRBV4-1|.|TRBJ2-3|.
CASSQPQDTQYF
TGCGCCAGCAGCCAACCTCAAGATACGCAGTATTTT
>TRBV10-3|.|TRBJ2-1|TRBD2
CAIMGTSGKNNEQFF
TGTGCCATCATGGGGACTAGCGGGAAGAACAATGAGCAGTTCTTC
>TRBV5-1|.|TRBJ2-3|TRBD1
CASSLRDRGTDTQYF
TGCGCCAGCAGCCTCCGGGACAGGGGCACAGATACGCAGTATTTT
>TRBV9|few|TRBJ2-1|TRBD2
CASSVGGGSSYNEQFF
TGTGCCAGCAGCGTAGGGGGCGGGAGTTCCTACAATGAGCAGTTCTTC
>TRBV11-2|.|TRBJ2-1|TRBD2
CASSPRLADEQFF
TGTGCCAGCAGCCCCAGACTAGCCGATGAGCAGTTCTTC
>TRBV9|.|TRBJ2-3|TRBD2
CASSVAWRGLADGTDTQYF
TGTGCCAGCAGCGTAGCTTGGCGGGGACTAGCGGATGGGACAGATACGCAGTATTTT
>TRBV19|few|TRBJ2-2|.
CASRGAFTGELFF
TGTGCCAGCCGGGGGGCGTTCACCGGGGAGCTGTTTTTT
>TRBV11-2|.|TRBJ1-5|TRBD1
CASSPRQGLLGQPQHF
TGTGCCAGCAGCCCACGACAGGGCCTCCTGGGGCAGCCCCAGCATTTT
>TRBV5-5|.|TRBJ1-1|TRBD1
CASSLGDRGITEAFF
TGTGCCAGCAGCTTGGGAGACAGGGGTATCACTGAAGCTTTCTTT
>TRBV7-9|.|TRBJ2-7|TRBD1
CASSGPGQGLAYEQYF
TGTGCCAGCAGCGGACCGGGACAGGGTCTTGCCTACGAGCAGTACTTC
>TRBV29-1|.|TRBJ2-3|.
CSSLLSGTDTQYF
TGCAGCTCCTTACTTAGCGGCACAGATACGCAGTATTTT
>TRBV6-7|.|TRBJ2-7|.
CASSSRDGGGGHEQYF
TGTGCCAGCAGCTCTCGTGACGGTGGGGGTGGTCACGAGCAGTACTTC
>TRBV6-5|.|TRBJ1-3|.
CASSPGGNTIYF
TGTGCCAGCAGTCCGGGGGGAAACACCATATATTTT
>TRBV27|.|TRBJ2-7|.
CASSELGHEQYF
TGTGCCAGCAGCGAGCTAGGGCACGAGCAGTACTTC
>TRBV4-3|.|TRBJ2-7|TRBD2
CASSQKRTPGTKVQYF
TGCGCCAGCAGCCAAAAGCGGACCCCGGGGACTAAGGTGCAGTACTTC
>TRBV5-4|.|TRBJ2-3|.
CASSSGDRRTDTQYF
TGTGCCAGCAGCTCGGGGGACCGACGCACAGATACGCAGTATTTT
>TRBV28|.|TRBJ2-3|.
CASSPLRGTDTQYF
TGTGCCAGCAGTCCCCTTCGGGGAACAGATACGCAGTATTTT
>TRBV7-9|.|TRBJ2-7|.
CASSWEDGYEQYF
TGTGCCAGCAGCTGGGAGGACGGGTACGAGCAGTACTTC
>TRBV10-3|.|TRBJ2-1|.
CAIRPQVYNEQFF
TGTGCCATCCGCCCTCAGGTGTACAATGAGCAGTTCTTC
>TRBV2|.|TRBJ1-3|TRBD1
CATSTGGFRIYGNTIYF
TGTGCCACTTCGACAGGGGGCTTTAGAATCTACGGAAACACCATATATTTT